This TCR beta chain appears in the sequencing data of a study of blood T cells in healthy people across ages. Study-wide findings and caveats: Strongly correlated with naive T cell percentage was TCR beta diversity. Higher diversity, along with more naive CD4+ cells, distinguished long-lived donors from aged donors. Age advanced and TCR beta diversity per million T cells fell, roughly linearly.

A note on this clonotype: The antigen remains unidentified.

The trim removed 2 bases at V and 4 bases at J, leaving 14 bases unmatched. Per the germline V gene, CDR1 is LNHNV and CDR2 is YYDKDF (reference sequence). The CDR3 spans 19 residues. Next came a second PCR, run for about 7 to 11 cycles, which used a sample-barcoded 5' primer along with a J-beta primer mix. TCRdb redid the calling of the 5' RACE reads with MiXCR, one entry per CDR3 protein. The sample carries about 640,000 distinct CDR3 sequences, 58% recorded once. No fewer than 6 micrograms of total RNA were isolated from every sample. The clonotype originates from a man in his 60s in good health. The chain couples TRBV15 to TRBJ2-1; 10 bases fit TRBD1. The specimen was blood. CDR3 protein: CATSRTLSGTGVWYNEQFF. The CDR3 nucleotides are TGTGCCACCAGCAGAACTCTGTCTGGGACAGGGGTTTGGTACAATGAGCAGTTCTTC. Complete variable domain (other parts from reference TRBV15 and TRBJ2-1): DAMVIQNPRYQVTQFGKPVTLSCSQTLNHNVMYWYQQKSSQAPKLLFHYYDKDFNNEADTPDNFQSRRPNTSFCFLDIRSPGLGDTAMYLCATSRTLSGTGVWYNEQFFGPGTRLTVL.